The rows below give T cell receptor beta chains drawn from one sample of a study of blood T cell repertoires in COVID-19. Sequencing used immunoSEQ multiplex PCR; TCRdb keeps in-frame clones, though not all of them. This table holds approximately 500,000 clones, 85% to 90% found once. The material sequenced was peripheral blood. The receptors shown here come from a man between 18 and 29 years old with COVID-19, enrolled during active disease. CDR3s include the opening cysteine and the closing phenylalanine or tryptophan. Each record gives: J gene, clone size, D gene, V gene, CDR3 DNA, CDR3 protein. D genes are given only for firm matches. Clone size, where shown, is once, few, many, or a class for clones that have expanded.

J gene: TRBJ1-4; clone size: once; D gene: .; V gene: TRBV11-2; CDR3 DNA: TGTGCCAGCAGCTTAGACAGGGACAATAATGAAAAACTGTTTTTT; CDR3 protein: CASSLDRDNNEKLFF
J gene: TRBJ1-3; clone size: .; D gene: .; V gene: TRBV13; CDR3 DNA: TGTGCCAGCAGCTACGGCGGCTCGGTCATATATTTT; CDR3 protein: CASSYGGSVIYF
J gene: TRBJ2-7; clone size: .; D gene: TRBD2; V gene: TRBV6-5; CDR3 DNA: TGTGCCAGCAGTTACCTACCTAGCGGGAGCAACGAGCAGTACTTC; CDR3 protein: CASSYLPSGSNEQYF
J gene: TRBJ2-5; clone size: once; D gene: TRBD2; V gene: TRBV7-6; CDR3 DNA: TGTGCCAGCAGCGCTACAGGACTAGTGGGGGAGACCCAGTACTTC; CDR3 protein: CASSATGLVGETQYF
J gene: TRBJ1-2; clone size: .; D gene: .; V gene: TRBV30; CDR3 DNA: TGTGCCTGGAGTGGCAGGGCCATCCATTATGGCTACACCTTC; CDR3 protein: CAWSGRAIHYGYTF
J gene: TRBJ2-6; clone size: .; D gene: .; V gene: TRBV5-1; CDR3 DNA: TGCGCCAGCAGCTTGGAGAGCAATGGGGCCAACGTCCTGACTTTC; CDR3 protein: CASSLESNGANVLTF
J gene: TRBJ2-2; clone size: .; D gene: TRBD1; V gene: TRBV7-8; CDR3 DNA: TGTGCCAGCAGCTGGGACAGGGCGGGCACCGGGGAGCTGTTTTTT; CDR3 protein: CASSWDRAGTGELFF
J gene: TRBJ1-1; clone size: .; D gene: .; V gene: TRBV2; CDR3 DNA: TGTGCCACCACATCGAACACTGAAGCTTTCTTT; CDR3 protein: CATTSNTEAFF
J gene: TRBJ2-1; clone size: .; D gene: TRBD2; V gene: TRBV7-9; CDR3 DNA: TGTGCCAGCAGTTTGCTAGCGGGGAGCTCCTACAATGAGCAGTTCTTC; CDR3 protein: CASSLLAGSSYNEQFF
J gene: TRBJ1-1; clone size: .; D gene: .; V gene: TRBV11-1; CDR3 DNA: TGTGCCAGCAGCCCCACAGGGATGGAAGCTTTCTTT; CDR3 protein: CASSPTGMEAFF
J gene: TRBJ2-1; clone size: .; D gene: TRBD1; V gene: TRBV10-2; CDR3 DNA: TGCGCCAGCGTCGGACAGGGCGATGAGCAGTTCTTC; CDR3 protein: CASVGQGDEQFF
J gene: TRBJ2-3; clone size: .; D gene: TRBD1; V gene: TRBV5-1; CDR3 DNA: TGCGCCAGCAGCCCTCTGGGACAGGGCGCAGATACGCAGTATTTT; CDR3 protein: CASSPLGQGADTQYF
J gene: TRBJ1-3; clone size: few; D gene: .; V gene: TRBV6-5; CDR3 DNA: TGTGCCAGCAGTTACTCGAGCCCTACTGCCGGAAACACCATATATTTT; CDR3 protein: CASSYSSPTAGNTIYF
J gene: TRBJ2-7; clone size: .; D gene: TRBD2; V gene: TRBV6-6; CDR3 DNA: TGTGCCAGCAGTTATAGCACTAGCGGGGGAGGCGAGCAGTACTTC; CDR3 protein: CASSYSTSGGGEQYF
J gene: TRBJ2-5; clone size: once; D gene: .; V gene: TRBV20-1; CDR3 DNA: TGCAGTGCTAGTGCGGGCCGTCAGGGAGAGACCCAGTACTTC; CDR3 protein: CSASAGRQGETQYF
J gene: TRBJ2-7; clone size: .; D gene: .; V gene: TRBV30; CDR3 DNA: TGTGCCTGGAACAGGGCGACCTACGAGCAGTACTTC; CDR3 protein: CAWNRATYEQYF
J gene: TRBJ2-1; clone size: .; D gene: TRBD1; V gene: TRBV4-1; CDR3 DNA: TGCGCCAGCAGCCGATCCGCCAGCCCCGGGACAGGATCCTACAATGAGCAGTTCTTC; CDR3 protein: CASSRSASPGTGSYNEQFF
J gene: TRBJ2-1; clone size: .; D gene: TRBD2; V gene: TRBV7-9; CDR3 DNA: TGTGCCAGCAGCCTCCGGACTAGCGGGAAGGGTGAGCAGTTCTTC; CDR3 protein: CASSLRTSGKGEQFF
J gene: TRBJ2-1; clone size: few; D gene: TRBD2; V gene: TRBV11-2; CDR3 DNA: TGTGCCAGCAGCCCGGGACTAGCGGGAGTTAATGAGCAGTTCTTC; CDR3 protein: CASSPGLAGVNEQFF
J gene: TRBJ1-5; clone size: .; D gene: .; V gene: TRBV21-1; CDR3 DNA: TGTGCCAGCAGCAAAAGGGGGGGTAGACAGCCCCAGCATTTT; CDR3 protein: CASSKRGGRQPQHF
J gene: TRBJ2-7; clone size: .; D gene: .; V gene: TRBV6-1; CDR3 DNA: TGTGCCAGCAGTGAAAGGTCAAGCAGGGGCGACGAGCAGTACTTC; CDR3 protein: CASSERSSRGDEQYF
J gene: TRBJ2-7; clone size: .; D gene: .; V gene: TRBV7-9; CDR3 DNA: TGTGCCAGCAGCCCTCTGGGGCGAGCCTACGAGCAGTACTTC; CDR3 protein: CASSPLGRAYEQYF
J gene: TRBJ2-5; clone size: .; D gene: .; V gene: TRBV7-9; CDR3 DNA: TGTGCCAGCAGCCTACAGGTGCAATCTAGGCAAGAGACCCAGTACTTC; CDR3 protein: CASSLQVQSRQETQYF
J gene: TRBJ2-7; clone size: once; D gene: TRBD2; V gene: TRBV24-1; CDR3 DNA: TGTGCCACCAGTGATTCCCCCCGGGGGGGCGACGAGCAGTACTTC; CDR3 protein: CATSDSPRGGDEQYF
J gene: TRBJ2-5; clone size: .; D gene: TRBD1; V gene: TRBV7-2; CDR3 DNA: TGTGCCAGCAGCTCCACAGGGGGCGGGGAGACCCAGTACTTC; CDR3 protein: CASSSTGGGETQYF
J gene: TRBJ2-1; clone size: .; D gene: TRBD2; V gene: TRBV7-8; CDR3 DNA: TGTGCCAGCAGTTCAACTAGCGGGAGGTCCAATGAGCAGTTCTTC; CDR3 protein: CASSSTSGRSNEQFF
J gene: TRBJ2-1; clone size: .; D gene: .; V gene: TRBV10-1; CDR3 DNA: TGCGCCAGCAGTGAGTCTGAGGGGAGAAGAACAGGGGAGCAGTTCTTC; CDR3 protein: CASSESEGRRTGEQFF